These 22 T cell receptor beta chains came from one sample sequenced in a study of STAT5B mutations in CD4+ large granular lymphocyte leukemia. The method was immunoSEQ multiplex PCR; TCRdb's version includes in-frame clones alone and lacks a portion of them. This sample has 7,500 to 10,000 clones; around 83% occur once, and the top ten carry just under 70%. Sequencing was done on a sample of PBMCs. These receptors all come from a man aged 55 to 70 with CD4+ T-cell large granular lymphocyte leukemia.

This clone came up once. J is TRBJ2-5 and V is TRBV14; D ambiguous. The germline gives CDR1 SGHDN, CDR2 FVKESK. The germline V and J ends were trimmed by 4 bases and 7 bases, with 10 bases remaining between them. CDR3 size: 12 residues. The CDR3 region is CASSRSYGTQYF. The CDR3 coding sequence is TGTGCCAGCAGCCGAAGTTACGGGACCCAGTACTTC.

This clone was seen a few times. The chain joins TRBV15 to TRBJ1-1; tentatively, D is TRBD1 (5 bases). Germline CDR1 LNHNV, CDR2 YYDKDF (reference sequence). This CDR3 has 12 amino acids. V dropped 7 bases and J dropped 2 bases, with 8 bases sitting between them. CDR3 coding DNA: TGTGCCACCATGGGGCAAAACACTGAAGCTTTCTTT. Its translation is CATMGQNTEAFF.

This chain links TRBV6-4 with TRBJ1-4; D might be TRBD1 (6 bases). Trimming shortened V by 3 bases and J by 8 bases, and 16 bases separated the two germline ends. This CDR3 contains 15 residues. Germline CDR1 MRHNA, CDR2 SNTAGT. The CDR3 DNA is TGTGCCAGCAGTGAGGGCCGGGGGGCGGCCGAAAAACTGTTTTTT. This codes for CASSEGRGAAEKLFF.

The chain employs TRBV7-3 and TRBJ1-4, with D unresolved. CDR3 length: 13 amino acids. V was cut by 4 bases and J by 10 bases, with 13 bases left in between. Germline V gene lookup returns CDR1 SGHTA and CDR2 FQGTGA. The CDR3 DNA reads TGTGCCAGCAGCTCGGAAGGGAGGCGAAAACTGTTTTTT. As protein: CASSSEGRRKLFF.

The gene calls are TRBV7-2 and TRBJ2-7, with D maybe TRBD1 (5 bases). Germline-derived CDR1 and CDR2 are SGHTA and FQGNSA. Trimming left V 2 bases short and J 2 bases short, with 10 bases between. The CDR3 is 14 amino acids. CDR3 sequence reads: CASSLWAGPYEQYF. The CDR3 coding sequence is TGTGCCAGCAGCTTATGGGCAGGGCCCTACGAGCAGTACTTC.

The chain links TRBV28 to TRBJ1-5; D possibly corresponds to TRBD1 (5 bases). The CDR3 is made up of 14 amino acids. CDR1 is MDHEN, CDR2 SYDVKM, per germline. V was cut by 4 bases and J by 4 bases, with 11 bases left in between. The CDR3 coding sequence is TGTGCCAGCAGTTCTCCAGGGCAGAATCAGCCCCAGCATTTT. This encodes CASSSPGQNQPQHF.

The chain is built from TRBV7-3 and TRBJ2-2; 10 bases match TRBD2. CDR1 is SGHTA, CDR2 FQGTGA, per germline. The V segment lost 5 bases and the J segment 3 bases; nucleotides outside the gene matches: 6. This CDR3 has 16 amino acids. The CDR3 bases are TGTGCCAGCAGCCCCGGACTAGCGGCTTACACCGGGGAGCTGTTTTTT. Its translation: CASSPGLAAYTGELFF.

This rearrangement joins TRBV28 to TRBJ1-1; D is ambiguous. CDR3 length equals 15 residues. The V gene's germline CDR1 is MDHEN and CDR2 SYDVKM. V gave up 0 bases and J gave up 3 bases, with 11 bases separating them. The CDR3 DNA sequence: TGTGCCAGCAGTTTATGGAAGGTTAGGGACACTGAAGCTTTCTTT. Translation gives CASSLWKVRDTEAFF.

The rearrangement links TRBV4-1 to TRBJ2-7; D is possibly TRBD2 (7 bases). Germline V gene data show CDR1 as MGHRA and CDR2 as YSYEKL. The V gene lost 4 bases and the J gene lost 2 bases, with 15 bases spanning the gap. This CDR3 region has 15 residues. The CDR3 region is CASSRIQGGAYEQYF. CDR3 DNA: TGCGCCAGCAGCCGAATACAGGGAGGGGCCTACGAGCAGTACTTC.

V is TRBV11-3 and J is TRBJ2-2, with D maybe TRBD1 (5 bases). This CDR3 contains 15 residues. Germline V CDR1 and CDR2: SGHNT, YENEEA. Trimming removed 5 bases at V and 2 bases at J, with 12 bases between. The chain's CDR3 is CASSPRTINTGELFF. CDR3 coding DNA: TGTGCCAGCAGCCCCCGGACAATTAACACCGGGGAGCTGTTTTTT.

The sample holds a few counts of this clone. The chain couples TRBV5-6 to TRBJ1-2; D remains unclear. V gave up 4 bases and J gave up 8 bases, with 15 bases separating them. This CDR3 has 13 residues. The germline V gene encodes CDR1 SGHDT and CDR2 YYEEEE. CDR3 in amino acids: CASSPDVLGGYTF. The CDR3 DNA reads TGTGCCAGCAGCCCGGACGTACTTGGGGGCTACACCTTC.

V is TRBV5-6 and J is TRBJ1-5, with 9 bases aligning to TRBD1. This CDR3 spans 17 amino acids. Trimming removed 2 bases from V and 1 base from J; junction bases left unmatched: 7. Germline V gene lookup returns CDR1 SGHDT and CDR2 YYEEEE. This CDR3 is CASSFRTGEGSNQPQHF. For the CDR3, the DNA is TGTGCCAGCAGCTTCCGGACAGGGGAAGGAAGCAATCAGCCCCAGCATTTT.

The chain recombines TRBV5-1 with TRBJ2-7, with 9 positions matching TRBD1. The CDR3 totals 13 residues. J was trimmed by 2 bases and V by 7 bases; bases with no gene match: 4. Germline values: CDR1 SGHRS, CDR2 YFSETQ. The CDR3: CASGTGSTYEQYF. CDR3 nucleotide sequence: TGCGCCAGCGGGACAGGGTCGACCTACGAGCAGTACTTC.

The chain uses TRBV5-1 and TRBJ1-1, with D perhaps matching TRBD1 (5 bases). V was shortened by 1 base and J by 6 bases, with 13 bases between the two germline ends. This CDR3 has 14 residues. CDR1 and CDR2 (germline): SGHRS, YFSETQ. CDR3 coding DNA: TGCGCCAGCAGCTTGAACGGAGTGGGGGCTGAAGCTTTCTTT. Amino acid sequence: CASSLNGVGAEAFF.

The CDR3 region is CASSVTAFGNQPQHF. The DNA of the CDR3 is TGTGCCAGCAGTGTGACAGCCTTTGGGAATCAGCCCCAGCATTTT. The V call is TRBV6-4, the J call TRBJ1-5; D is perhaps TRBD1 (5 bases). Germline CDR1 is MRHNA and CDR2 is SNTAGT. There are 15 residues in the CDR3. V shed 4 bases and J shed 4 bases, with 14 bases lying between them.

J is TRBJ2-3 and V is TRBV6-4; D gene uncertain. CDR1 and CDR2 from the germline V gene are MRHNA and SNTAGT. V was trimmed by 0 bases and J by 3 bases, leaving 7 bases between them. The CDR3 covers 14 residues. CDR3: CASSDSLGTDTQYF. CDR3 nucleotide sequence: TGTGCCAGCAGTGACTCCCTAGGAACAGATACGCAGTATTTT.

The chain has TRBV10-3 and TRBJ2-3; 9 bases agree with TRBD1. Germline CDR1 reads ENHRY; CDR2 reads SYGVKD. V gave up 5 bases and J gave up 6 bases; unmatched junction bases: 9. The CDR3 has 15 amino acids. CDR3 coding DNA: TGTGCCATCAGTCTCCGGGACAGGGTAGGGGATACGCAGTATTTT. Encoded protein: CAISLRDRVGDTQYF.

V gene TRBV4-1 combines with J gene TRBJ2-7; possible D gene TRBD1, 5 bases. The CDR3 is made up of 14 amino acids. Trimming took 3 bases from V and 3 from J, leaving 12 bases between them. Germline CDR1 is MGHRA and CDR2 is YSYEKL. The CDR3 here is CASSQETAFYEQYF. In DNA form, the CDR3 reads TGCGCCAGCAGCCAGGAGACAGCGTTCTACGAGCAGTACTTC.

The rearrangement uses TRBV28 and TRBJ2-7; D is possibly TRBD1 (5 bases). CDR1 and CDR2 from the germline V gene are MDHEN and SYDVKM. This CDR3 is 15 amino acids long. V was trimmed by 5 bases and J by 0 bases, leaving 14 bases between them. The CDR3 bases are TGTGCCAGCAGTGACCGTAGACAGCGCTCCTACGAGCAGTACTTC. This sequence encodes CASSDRRQRSYEQYF. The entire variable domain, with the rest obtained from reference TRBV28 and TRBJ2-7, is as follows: DVKVTQSSRYLVKRTGEKVFLECVQDMDHENMFWYRQDPGLGLRLIYFSYDVKMKEKGDIPEGYSVSREKKERFSLILESASTNQTSMYLCASSDRRQRSYEQYFGPGTRLTVT.

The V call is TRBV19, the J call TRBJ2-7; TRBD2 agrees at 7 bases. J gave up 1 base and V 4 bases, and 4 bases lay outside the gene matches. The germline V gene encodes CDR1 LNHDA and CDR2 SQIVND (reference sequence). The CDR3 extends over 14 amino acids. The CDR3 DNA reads TGTGCCAGTAGTACGCGGGAGATATCCTACGAGCAGTACTTC. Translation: CASSTREISYEQYF.

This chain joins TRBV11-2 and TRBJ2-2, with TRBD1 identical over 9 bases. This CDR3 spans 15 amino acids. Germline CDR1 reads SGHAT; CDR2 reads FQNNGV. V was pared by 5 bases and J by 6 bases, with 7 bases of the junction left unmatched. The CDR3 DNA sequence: TGTGCCAGCAGCAAGGGACAGGGAGACGCCGGGGAGCTGTTTTTT. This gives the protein CASSKGQGDAGELFF.

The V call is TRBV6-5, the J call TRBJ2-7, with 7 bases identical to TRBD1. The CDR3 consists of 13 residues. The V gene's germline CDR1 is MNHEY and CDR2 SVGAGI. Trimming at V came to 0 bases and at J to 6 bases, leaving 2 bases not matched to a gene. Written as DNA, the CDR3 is TGTGCCAGCAGTTACTCCAACAGGGGCGAGCAGTACTTC. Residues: CASSYSNRGEQYF.